This TCR beta chain emerged from a study of control samples from healthy donors and cancer patients. Clones were read by immunoSEQ multiplex PCR, and TCRdb kept only the in-frame ones, dropping some. This sample carries about 35,000 clones, approximately 94% of them seen once, and the ten largest clones take under 2%. Sequenced sample: PBMCs. The TCR was taken from a man aged 35 to 55 with colorectal cancer.

Here the CDR3 reads CAWSPQGNTIYF. The CDR3, as DNA: TGTGCCTGGAGTCCACAGGGAAACACCATATATTTT. This chain connects TRBV30 to TRBJ1-3; D unclear. The V gene's germline CDR1 is GTSNPN and CDR2 SVGIG (reference sequence). The CDR3 consists of 12 residues. Trimming took off 2 bases at V and 4 bases at J, with 6 bases between the two ends.